This TCR beta chain is from a study of CD8 T cells in ankylosing spondylitis (dated by TCRdb to the late 2010s). Some background on the complete study: The study set out to find disease-linked TCR variants by profiling T cell receptor beta repertoires in ankylosing spondylitis patients and healthy donors. In total, the full study cohort was made up of 95 to 110 healthy donors and about two dozen ankylosing spondylitis patients. Peripheral blood samples were taken, and synovial fluid was additionally collected from ankylosing spondylitis patients. The investigation overall reported the following: Some of the motif variants had been reported before in the synovial fluid and blood of reactive arthritis patients, a finding that suggests common disease-initiation mechanisms. According to the report, matched synovial fluid samples from ankylosing spondylitis patients were significantly enriched for the disease-linked clones. Blood from ankylosing spondylitis patients appeared to be characterized by a TCR beta motif made up of 8 or 9 highly homologous amino acid variants. A CD8+ phenotype was shown by the disease-linked clones, which were found at relatively low frequencies in peripheral blood.

Synovial fluid samples were paired with blood samples taken from the same ankylosing spondylitis patients. As for this clonotype: No cognate antigen has been identified for it. The input lacks base qualities; no much larger clone sits a single base away.

Sequencing was performed on an Illumina HiSeq 2500. Quantitative 5'-RACE with molecular barcodes was used to prepare TCR beta libraries. As for the original processing: A new computational method based on a probabilistic model of VDJ rearrangement was used to identify disease-linked TCR variants. The public reads were quality trimmed at Q25 with fastp and then assembled into clones with MiXCR by TCRdb, keeping productive beta chains. Each record represents a unique CDR3 protein, reported with the most common genes and DNA among its rows. The authors' filters were not applied to this entry. This sample comprises roughly 150,000 distinct CDR3 sequences, around 32% of them detected only once. The ten largest clones capture approximately 6% of the sample. The sequence was collected from a male donor with ankylosing spondylitis. The sequencing input was synovial fluid, either unsorted or a sorted T cell fraction (not recorded which).

The CDR3 here reads CASSSSRGDTGRNEQFF. In nucleotide form, the sequence is TGTGCCAGCAGCTCCAGCCGGGGGGATACAGGGAGAAATGAGCAGTTCTTC. This receptor chain uses TRBV7-2 and TRBJ2-1; TRBD2 could be the D gene, as 7 bases match. The germline V gene provides CDR1 SGHTA and CDR2 FQGNSA. Its CDR3 holds 17 amino acids, cysteine through phenylalanine. Only the CDR3 DNA is retained, 51 bases long and in frame from the first base. Trimming removed 4 bases from V and 7 bases from J, leaving 23 bases between the germline ends.